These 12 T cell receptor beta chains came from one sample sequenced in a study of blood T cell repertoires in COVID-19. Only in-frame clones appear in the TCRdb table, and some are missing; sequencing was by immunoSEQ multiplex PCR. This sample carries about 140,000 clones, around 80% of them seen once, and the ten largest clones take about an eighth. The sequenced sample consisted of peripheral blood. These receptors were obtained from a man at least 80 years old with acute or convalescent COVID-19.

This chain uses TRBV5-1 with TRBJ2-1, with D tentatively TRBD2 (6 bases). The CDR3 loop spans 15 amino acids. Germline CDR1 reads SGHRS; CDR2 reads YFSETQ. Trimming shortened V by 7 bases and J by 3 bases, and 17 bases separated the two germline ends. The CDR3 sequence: CASYQSSGNYNEQFF. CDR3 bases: TGCGCCAGCTACCAAAGTAGCGGAAACTACAATGAGCAGTTCTTC.

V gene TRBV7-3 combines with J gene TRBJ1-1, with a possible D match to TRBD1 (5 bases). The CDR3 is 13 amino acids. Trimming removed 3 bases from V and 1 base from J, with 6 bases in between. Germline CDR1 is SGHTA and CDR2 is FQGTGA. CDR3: CASSFTGNTEAFF. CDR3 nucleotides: TGTGCCAGCAGCTTTACAGGGAACACTGAAGCTTTCTTT.

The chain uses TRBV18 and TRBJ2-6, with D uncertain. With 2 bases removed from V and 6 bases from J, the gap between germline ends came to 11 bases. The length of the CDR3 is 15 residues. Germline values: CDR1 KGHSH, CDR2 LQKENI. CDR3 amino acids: CASSPSVVEANVLTF. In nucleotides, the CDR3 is TGTGCCAGCTCACCAAGCGTGGTTGAGGCCAACGTCCTGACTTTC.

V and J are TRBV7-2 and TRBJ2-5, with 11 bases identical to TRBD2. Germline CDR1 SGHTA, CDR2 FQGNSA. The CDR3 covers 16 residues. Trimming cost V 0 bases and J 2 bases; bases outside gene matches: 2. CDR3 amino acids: CASSLAGTSGQETQYF. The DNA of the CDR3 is TGTGCCAGCAGCTTAGCGGGGACTAGCGGACAAGAGACCCAGTACTTC.

The CDR3 reads CASSLTGQNTEAFF. CDR3 nucleotides: TGTGCCAGCAGCTTAACCGGACAGAACACTGAAGCTTTCTTT. The chain employs TRBV7-3 and TRBJ1-1; possible D gene TRBD1, 5 bases. Trimming pared 0 bases from V and 1 base from J, leaving 6 bases between. The germline CDR1 and CDR2 sequences are SGHTA and FQGTGA. The CDR3 consists of 14 residues.

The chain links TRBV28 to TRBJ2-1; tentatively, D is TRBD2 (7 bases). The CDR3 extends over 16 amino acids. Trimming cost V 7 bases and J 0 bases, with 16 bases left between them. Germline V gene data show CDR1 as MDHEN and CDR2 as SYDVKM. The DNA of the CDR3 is TGTGCCAGCACTCCGGGAGGAGGGGGCTCCTACAATGAGCAGTTCTTC. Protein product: CASTPGGGGSYNEQFF.

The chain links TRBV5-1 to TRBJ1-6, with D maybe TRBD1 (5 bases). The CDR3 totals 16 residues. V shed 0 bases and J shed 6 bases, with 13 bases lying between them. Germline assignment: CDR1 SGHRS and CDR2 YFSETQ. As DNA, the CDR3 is TGCGCCAGCAGCTTGGGACAGATTCCCTCTAATTCACCCCTCCACTTT. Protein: CASSLGQIPSNSPLHF.

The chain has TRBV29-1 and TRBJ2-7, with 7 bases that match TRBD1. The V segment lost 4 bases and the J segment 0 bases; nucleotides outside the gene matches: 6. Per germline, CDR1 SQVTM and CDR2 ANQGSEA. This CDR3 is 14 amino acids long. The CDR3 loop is CSVVVRDSSYEQYF. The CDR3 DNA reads TGCAGCGTTGTCGTTCGGGACAGCTCCTACGAGCAGTACTTC.

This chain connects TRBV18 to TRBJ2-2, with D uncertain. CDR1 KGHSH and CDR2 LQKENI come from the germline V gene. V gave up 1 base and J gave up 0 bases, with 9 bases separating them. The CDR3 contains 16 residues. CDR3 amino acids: CASSPRVETNTGELFF. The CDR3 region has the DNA TGTGCCAGCTCACCACGAGTCGAGACGAACACCGGGGAGCTGTTTTTT.

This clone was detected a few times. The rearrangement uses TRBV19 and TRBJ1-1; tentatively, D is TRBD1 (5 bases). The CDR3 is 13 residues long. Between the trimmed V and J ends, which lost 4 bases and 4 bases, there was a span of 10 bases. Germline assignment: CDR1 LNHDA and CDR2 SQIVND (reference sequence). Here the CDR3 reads CASSTQGGTEAFF. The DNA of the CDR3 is TGTGCCAGTAGTACTCAGGGTGGCACTGAAGCTTTCTTT.

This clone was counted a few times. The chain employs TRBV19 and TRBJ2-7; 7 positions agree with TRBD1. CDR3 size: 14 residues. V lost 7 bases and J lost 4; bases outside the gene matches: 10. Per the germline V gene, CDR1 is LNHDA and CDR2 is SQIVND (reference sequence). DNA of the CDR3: TGTGCCAGTAACCAGCCGGGACAGCGGTACGAGCAGTACTTC. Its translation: CASNQPGQRYEQYF.

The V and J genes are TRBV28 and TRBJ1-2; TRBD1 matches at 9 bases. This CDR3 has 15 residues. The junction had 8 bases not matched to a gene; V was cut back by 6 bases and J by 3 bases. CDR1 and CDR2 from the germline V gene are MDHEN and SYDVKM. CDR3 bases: TGTGCCAGCAGGACCACCGGGACAGGGCACTATGGCTACACCTTC. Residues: CASRTTGTGHYGYTF.